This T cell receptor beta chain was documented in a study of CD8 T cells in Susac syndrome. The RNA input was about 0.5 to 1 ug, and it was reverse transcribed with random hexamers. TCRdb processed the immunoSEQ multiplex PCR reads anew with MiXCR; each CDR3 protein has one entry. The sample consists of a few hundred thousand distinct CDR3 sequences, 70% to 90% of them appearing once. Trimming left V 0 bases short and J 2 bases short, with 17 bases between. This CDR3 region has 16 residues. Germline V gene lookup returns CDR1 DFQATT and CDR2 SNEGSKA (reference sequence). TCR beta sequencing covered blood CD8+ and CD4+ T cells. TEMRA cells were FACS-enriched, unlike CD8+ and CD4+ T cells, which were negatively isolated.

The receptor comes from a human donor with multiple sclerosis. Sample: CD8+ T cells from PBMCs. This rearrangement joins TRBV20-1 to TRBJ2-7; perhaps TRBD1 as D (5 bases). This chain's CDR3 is CSARERGTGSTYEQYF. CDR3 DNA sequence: TGCAGTGCTAGAGAAAGGGGAACAGGCTCTACCTACGAGCAGTACTTC.